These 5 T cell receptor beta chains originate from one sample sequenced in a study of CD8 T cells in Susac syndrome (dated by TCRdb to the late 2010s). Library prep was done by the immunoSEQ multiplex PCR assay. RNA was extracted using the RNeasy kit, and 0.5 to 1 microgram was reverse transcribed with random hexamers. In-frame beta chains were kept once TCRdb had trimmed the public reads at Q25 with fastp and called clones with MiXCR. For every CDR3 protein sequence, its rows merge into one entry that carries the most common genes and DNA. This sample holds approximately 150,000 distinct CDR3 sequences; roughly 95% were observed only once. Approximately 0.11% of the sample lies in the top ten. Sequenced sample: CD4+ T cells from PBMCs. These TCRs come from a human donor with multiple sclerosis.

The CDR3 loop is CASSERASNTEAFF. The CDR3 DNA reads as TGTGCCAGCAGTGAACGGGCCTCAAACACTGAAGCTTTCTTT. The chain is built from TRBV2 and TRBJ1-1, with D uncertain. Germline values: CDR1 SNHLY, CDR2 FYNNEI. This CDR3 region has 14 residues. V was pared by 2 bases and J by 2 bases, with 9 bases between.

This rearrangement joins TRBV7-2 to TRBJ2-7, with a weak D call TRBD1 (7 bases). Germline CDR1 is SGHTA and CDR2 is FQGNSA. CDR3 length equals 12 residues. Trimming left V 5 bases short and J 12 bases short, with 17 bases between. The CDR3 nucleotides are TGTGCCAGCAGCCTCACGCGGGACAGTTCGTACTTC. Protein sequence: CASSLTRDSSYF.

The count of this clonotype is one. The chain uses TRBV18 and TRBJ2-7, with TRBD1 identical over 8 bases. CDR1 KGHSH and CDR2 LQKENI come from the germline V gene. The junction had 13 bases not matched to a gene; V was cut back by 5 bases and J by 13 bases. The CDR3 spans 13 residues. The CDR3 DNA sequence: TGTGCCAGCTCAACATCTTTCGACAGGGGCACATACTTC. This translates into CASSTSFDRGTYF.

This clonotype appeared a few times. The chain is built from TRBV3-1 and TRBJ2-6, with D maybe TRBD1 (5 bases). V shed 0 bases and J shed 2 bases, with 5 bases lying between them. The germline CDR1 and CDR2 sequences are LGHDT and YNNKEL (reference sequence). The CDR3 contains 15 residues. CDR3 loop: CASSQEGAGANVLTF. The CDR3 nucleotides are TGTGCCAGCAGCCAAGAAGGGGCTGGGGCCAACGTCCTGACTTTC.

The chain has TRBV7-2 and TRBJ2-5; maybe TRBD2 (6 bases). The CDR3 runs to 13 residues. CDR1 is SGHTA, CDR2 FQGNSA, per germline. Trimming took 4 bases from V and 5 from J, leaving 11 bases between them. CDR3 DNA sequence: TGTGCCAGCAGCTCCTGGAGGGTGGAGACCCAGTACTTC. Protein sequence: CASSSWRVETQYF.